These T cell receptor beta chains were read from a single sample in a study of blood T cell repertoires in COVID-19. Repertoires were generated with immunoSEQ multiplex PCR, while TCRdb's copy carries only in-frame clones and drops some. Of approximately 93,000 clones in the sample, about four fifths were seen once. Sequencing used peripheral blood. The receptor source for this set is a woman of 80 years or more with acute or convalescent COVID-19. Both conserved end residues are trimmed from each CDR3. Each record gives: CDR3 length, J gene, clone size, V gene, CDR3 protein. Size is omitted from some rows. Given values are once, few, many or a class for expanded clones.

13 | TRBJ2-5 | - | TRBV6-2/TRBV6-3 | ASSYPSAGQETQY
13 | TRBJ1-3 | few | TRBV5-1 | ASSKGQQSGNTIY
11 | TRBJ1-6 | few | TRBV6-5 | ASQEDGSSPLH
13 | TRBJ1-1 | - | TRBV6-6 | ASSSNSIRTAEAF
13 | TRBJ1-6 | - | TRBV5-1 | ASTFMTGDNSPLH
12 | TRBJ2-5 | - | TRBV28 | ATKQREDQETQY
12 | TRBJ1-5 | few | TRBV7-9 | ASSPPLTGQPQH
14 | TRBJ2-7 | - | TRBV7-9 | ASSLDAGALSYEQY
12 | TRBJ2-2 | - | TRBV5-8 | ASNRQGNTGELF
13 | TRBJ1-4 | - | TRBV19 | ASRGGQSIDEKLF
11 | TRBJ1-5 | once | TRBV2 | ASSVGRAQPQH
13 | TRBJ1-4 | - | TRBV18 | ASSPEYRGNEKLF
12 | TRBJ2-4 | - | TRBV7-2 | ASSPRGGGNIQY
11 | TRBJ1-1 | - | TRBV7-9 | ASSLGQNTEAF